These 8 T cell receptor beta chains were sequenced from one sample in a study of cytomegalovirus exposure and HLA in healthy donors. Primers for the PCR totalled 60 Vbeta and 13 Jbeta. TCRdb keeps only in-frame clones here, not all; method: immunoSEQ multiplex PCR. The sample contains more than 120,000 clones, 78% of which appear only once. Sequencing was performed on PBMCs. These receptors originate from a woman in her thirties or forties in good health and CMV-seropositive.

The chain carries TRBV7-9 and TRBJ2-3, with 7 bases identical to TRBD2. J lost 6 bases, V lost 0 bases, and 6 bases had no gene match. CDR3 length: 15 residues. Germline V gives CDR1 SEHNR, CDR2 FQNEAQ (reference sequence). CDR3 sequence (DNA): TGTGCCAGCAGCTTAGCCTGGCGGGAGCATGATACGCAGTATTTT. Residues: CASSLAWREHDTQYF. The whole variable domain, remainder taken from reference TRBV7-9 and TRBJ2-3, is DTGVSQNPRHKITKRGQNVTFRCDPISEHNRLYWYRQTLGQGPEFLTYFQNEAQLEKSRLLSDRFSAERPKGSFSTLEIQRTEQGDSAMYLCASSLAWREHDTQYFGPGTRLTVL.

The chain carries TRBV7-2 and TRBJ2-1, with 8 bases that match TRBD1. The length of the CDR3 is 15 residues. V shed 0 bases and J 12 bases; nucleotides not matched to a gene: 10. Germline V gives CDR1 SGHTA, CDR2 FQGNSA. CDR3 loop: CASSLATGVLTRQFF. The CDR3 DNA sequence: TGTGCCAGCAGCTTAGCGACAGGGGTACTGACTAGGCAGTTCTTC.

The CDR3 region has the DNA TGTGCCAGCAGTAACACACCACGCAACCCCCCCCGGACTCGCAGTAGCGGGAGCTCCTACGAGCAGTACTTC. It specifies CASSNTPRNPPRTRSSGSSYEQYF. The gene calls are TRBV27 and TRBJ2-7; 9 bases fit TRBD2. The germline V gene has CDR1 MNHEY and CDR2 SMNVEV (reference sequence). The junction had 32 bases not matched to a gene; V was cut back by 5 bases and J by 0 bases. This CDR3 has 24 amino acids.

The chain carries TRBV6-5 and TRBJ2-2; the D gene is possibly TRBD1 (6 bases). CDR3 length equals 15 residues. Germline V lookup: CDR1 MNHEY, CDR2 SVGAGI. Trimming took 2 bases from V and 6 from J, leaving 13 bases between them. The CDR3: CASSYRDTGPGELFF. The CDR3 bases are TGTGCCAGCAGTTACCGGGACACCGGACCCGGGGAGCTGTTTTTT.

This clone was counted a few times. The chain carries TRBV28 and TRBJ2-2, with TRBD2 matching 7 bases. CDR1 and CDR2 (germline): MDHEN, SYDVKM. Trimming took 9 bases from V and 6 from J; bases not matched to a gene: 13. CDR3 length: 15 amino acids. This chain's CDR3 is CASAPSGHPSGELFF. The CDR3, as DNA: TGTGCCAGTGCCCCTAGCGGACACCCATCCGGGGAGCTGTTTTTT.

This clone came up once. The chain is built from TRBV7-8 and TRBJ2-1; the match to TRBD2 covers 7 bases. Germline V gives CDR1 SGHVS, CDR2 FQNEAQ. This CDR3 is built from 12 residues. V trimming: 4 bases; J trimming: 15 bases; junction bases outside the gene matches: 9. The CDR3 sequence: CASSSTGTKVFF. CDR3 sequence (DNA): TGTGCCAGCAGCTCAACCGGGACTAAGGTGTTCTTC.

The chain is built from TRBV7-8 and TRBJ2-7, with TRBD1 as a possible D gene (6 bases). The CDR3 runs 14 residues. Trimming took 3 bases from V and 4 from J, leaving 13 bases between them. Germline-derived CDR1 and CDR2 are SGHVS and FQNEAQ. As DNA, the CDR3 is TGTGCCAGCAGCTTCCGACAGGTCTTTTACGAGCAGTACTTC. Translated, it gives CASSFRQVFYEQYF.

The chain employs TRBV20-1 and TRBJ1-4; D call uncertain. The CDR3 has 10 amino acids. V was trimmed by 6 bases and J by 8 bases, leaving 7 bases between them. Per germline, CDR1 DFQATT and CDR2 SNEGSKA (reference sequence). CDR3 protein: CSARGEKLFF. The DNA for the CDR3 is TGCAGTGCCCGGGGAGAAAAACTGTTTTTT.